These T cell receptor beta chains were read from a single sample in a study of T cells after yellow fever vaccination. From the 5' RACE reads, TCRdb called clonotypes with MiXCR, one entry per CDR3 protein. The repertoire holds 130,000 or so distinct CDR3 sequences, with around 15% as singletons. The material was CD8+ T cells sorted from PBMCs, obtained 5 days after the yellow fever booster vaccination. Every receptor here comes from a man aged 18 to 35 who received the YFV17D yellow fever vaccine. The CDR3 runs from the conserved cysteine through the conserved F or W. Fields, in order: CDR3 length, clone size, J gene, V gene, CDR3 protein. Size tells how often a clone was seen (once, few, many) or the class of an expanded clone, and some rows leave it out.

14 . TRBJ2-7 TRBV10-3 CAISVQRGEYEQYF
14 . TRBJ2-3 TRBV9 CASSVADPGDTQYF
15 few TRBJ1-1 TRBV5-1 CASSYSTLMNTEAFF
12 few TRBJ1-2 TRBV11-2 CASSHGTDSGTF
15 many TRBJ2-3 TRBV6-4 CASSDEAGGTDTQYF
15 few TRBJ1-2 TRBV2 CASSEAPDGGYGYTF
12 . TRBJ2-7 TRBV7-9 CASSRRLYEQYF
14 . TRBJ1-5 TRBV5-5 CASSFRAGNQPQHF
15 few TRBJ2-5 TRBV7-9 CASSSTSGVQETQYF
17 many TRBJ2-3 TRBV4-1 CASSQEVIAGITDTQYF